This T cell receptor (beta chain) was identified during a study of T cells after yellow fever vaccination. In this sample, this clonotype turned up many times. Its antigen is unidentified. Study-level results: Booster sampling recovered most clones from primary vaccination (about 97% CD4, around 90% CD8). Abundant clonotypes (contaminants from the bulk population) could be present in FACS-sorted repertoires. Clonotypes found in both CD4 and CD8 compartments made up a small share.

The TCR cDNA carried a universal primer site and UMIs from 5'RACE template switching. TCRdb reprocessed the 5' RACE reads via MiXCR and lists one record per CDR3 protein. The profile covers 200,000 to 300,000 distinct CDR3 sequences, with roughly 13% appearing a single time and about 0.54% taken by the ten largest. The CDR3 loop spans 12 amino acids. The V gene lost 1 base and the J gene lost 5 bases, with 8 bases spanning the gap. Germline V gives CDR1 SQVTM, CDR2 ANQGSEA. The clonotype comes from a man aged 30 to 39 who received the YFV17D yellow fever vaccine. This specimen was CD4+ T cells sorted from PBMCs, taken 45 days after the yellow fever booster vaccination. The chain is built from TRBV29-1 and TRBJ1-1, with D unresolved. As DNA, the CDR3 is TGCAGCGTTGAAGTGGGGTATACTGAAGCTTTCTTT. It encodes CSVEVGYTEAFF.